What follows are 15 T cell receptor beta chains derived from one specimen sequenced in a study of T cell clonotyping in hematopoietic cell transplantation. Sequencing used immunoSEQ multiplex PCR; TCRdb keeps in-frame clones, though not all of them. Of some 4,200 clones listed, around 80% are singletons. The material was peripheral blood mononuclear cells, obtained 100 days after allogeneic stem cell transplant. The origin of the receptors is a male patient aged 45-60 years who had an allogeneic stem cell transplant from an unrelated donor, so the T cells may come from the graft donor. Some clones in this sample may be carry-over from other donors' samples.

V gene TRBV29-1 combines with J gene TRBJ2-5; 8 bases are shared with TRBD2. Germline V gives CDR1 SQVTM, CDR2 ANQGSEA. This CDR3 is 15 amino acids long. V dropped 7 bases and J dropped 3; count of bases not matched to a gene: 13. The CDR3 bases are TGCAGCGCCGGGGGGGGACCCCAGCACGAAGAGACCCAGTACTTC. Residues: CSAGGGPQHEETQYF.

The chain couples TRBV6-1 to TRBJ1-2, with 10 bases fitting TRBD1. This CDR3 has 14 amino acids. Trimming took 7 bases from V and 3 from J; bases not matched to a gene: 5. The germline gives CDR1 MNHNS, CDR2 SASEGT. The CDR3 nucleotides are TGTGCCAGCACCAGACAGGGGGCCTACTATGGCTACACCTTC. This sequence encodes CASTRQGAYYGYTF.

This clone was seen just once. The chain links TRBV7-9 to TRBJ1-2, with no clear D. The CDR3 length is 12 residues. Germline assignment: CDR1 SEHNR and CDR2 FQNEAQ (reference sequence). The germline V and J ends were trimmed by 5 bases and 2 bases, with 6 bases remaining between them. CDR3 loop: CASSPQNYGYTF. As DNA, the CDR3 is TGTGCCAGCAGCCCTCAAAACTATGGCTACACCTTC.

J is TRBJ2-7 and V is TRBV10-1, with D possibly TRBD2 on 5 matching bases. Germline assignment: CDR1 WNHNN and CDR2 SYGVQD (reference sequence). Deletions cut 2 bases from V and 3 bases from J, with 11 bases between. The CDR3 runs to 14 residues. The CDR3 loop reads CASSEGYGLYEQYF. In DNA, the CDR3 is TGCGCCAGCAGTGAGGGGTACGGACTCTACGAGCAGTACTTC.

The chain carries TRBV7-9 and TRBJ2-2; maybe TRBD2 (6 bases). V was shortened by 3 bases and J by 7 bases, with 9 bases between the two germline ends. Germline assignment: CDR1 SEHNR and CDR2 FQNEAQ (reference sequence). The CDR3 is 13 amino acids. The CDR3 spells CASSFRENGELFF. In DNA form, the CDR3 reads TGTGCCAGCAGCTTCCGGGAGAACGGGGAGCTGTTTTTT. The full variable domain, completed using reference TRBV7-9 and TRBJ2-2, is DTGVSQNPRHKITKRGQNVTFRCDPISEHNRLYWYRQTLGQGPEFLTYFQNEAQLEKSRLLSDRFSAERPKGSFSTLEIQRTEQGDSAMYLCASSFRENGELFFGEGSRLTVL.

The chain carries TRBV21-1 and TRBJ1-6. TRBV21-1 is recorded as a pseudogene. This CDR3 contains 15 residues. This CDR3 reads CASSKGPGGVKVGNF. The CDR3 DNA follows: TGTGCCAGCAGCAAAGGTCCGGGTGGTGTCAAAGTGGGAAACTTT.

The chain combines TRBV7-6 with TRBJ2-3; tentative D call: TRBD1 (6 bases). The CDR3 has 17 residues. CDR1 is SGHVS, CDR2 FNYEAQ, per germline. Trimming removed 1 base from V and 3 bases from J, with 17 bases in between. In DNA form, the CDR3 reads TGTGCCAGCAGCTTAGTGAGGCCAGGGGCGATAACAGATACGCAGTATTTT. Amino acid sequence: CASSLVRPGAITDTQYF.

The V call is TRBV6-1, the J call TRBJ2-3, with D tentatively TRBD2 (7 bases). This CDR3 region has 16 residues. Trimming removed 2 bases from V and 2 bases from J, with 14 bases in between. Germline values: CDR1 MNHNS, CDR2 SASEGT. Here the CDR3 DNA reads TGTGCCAGCAGTGAATTCAGACGGGGGGCCACAGATACGCAGTATTTT. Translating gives CASSEFRRGATDTQYF.

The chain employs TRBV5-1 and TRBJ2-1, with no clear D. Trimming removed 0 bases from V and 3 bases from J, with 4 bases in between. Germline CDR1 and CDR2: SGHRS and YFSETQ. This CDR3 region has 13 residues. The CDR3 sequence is CASSLADYNEQFF. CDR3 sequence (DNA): TGCGCCAGCAGCTTGGCTGACTACAATGAGCAGTTCTTC.

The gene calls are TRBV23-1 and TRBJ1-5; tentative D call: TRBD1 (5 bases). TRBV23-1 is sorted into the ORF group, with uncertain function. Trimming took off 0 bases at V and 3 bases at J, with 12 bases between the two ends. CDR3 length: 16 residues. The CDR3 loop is CASSQSTRVDNQPQHF. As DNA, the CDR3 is TGCGCCAGCAGTCAATCGACCAGGGTAGACAATCAGCCCCAGCATTTT.

CDR3 protein: CASRDTSGRMGDTQYF. DNA of the CDR3: TGTGCCAGTAGGGACACTAGCGGGAGGATGGGAGATACGCAGTATTTT. The chain recombines TRBV19 with TRBJ2-3, with 12 bases aligning to TRBD2. The junction had 9 bases not matched to a gene; V was cut back by 6 bases and J by 5 bases. This CDR3 has 16 amino acids. Germline V CDR1 and CDR2: LNHDA, SQIVND (reference sequence).

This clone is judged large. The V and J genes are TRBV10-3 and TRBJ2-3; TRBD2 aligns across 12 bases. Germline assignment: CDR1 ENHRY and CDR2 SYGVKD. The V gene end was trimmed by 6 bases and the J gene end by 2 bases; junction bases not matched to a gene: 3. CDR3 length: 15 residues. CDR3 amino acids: CAISASGRATDTQYF. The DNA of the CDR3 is TGTGCCATCAGCGCTAGCGGGAGGGCCACAGATACGCAGTATTTT.

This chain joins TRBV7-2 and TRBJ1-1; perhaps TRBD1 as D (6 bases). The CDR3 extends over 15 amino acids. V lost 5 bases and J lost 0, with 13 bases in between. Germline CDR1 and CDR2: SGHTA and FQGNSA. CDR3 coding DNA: TGTGCCAGCAGCGATCGGACAGCCATGAACACTGAAGCTTTCTTT. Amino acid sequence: CASSDRTAMNTEAFF.

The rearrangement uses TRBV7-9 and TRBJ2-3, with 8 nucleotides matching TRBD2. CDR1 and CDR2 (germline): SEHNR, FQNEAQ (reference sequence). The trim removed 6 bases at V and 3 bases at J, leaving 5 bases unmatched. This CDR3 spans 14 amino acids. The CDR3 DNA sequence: TGTGCCAGCAGGGCGGGACTAGTGACAGATACGCAGTATTTT. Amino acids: CASRAGLVTDTQYF. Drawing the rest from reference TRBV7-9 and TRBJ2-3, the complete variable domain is DTGVSQNPRHKITKRGQNVTFRCDPISEHNRLYWYRQTLGQGPEFLTYFQNEAQLEKSRLLSDRFSAERPKGSFSTLEIQRTEQGDSAMYLCASRAGLVTDTQYFGPGTRLTVL.

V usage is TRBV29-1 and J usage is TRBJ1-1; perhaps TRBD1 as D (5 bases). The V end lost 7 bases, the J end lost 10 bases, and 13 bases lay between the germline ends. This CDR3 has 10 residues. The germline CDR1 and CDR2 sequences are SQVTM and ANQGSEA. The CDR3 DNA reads TGCAGCGGTGGAGGGGAAGGAGCTTTCTTT. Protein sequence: CSGGGEGAFF.